This is a list of T cell receptor beta chains from one sample in a study of identical twins. TCRdb ran MiXCR on the 5' RACE reads and lists one entry per CDR3 protein. The sample holds under 900,000 distinct CDR3 sequences, over 15% seen once. These same records also appear under a second study, on T cells expressing NK-cell markers.

The sequenced sample was PBMCs. Receptors originate from a woman under 30 in good health. The CDR3 runs from the conserved cysteine through the conserved F or W. D genes are given only for firm matches. The size field is filled for only some rows; it gives once, few, many or a size class.

j_gene	abundance	v_gene	d_gene	CDR3nt	CDR3aa
TRBJ1-1	NA	TRBV7-9	NA	TGTGCCAGCAGCCCCAGGGGTGCTTTGAACACTGAAGCTTTCTTT	CASSPRGALNTEAFF
TRBJ2-6	NA	TRBV6-5	NA	TGTGCCAGCAGTTACCGTTCGGCAAGCTCTGGGGCCAACGTCCTGACTTTC	CASSYRSASSGANVLTF
TRBJ2-3	few	TRBV20-1	TRBD2	TGCAGTGCTAGGGCTGTGCGGGGGGGACGCACAGATACGCAGTATTTT	CSARAVRGGRTDTQYF
TRBJ2-3	NA	TRBV29-1	TRBD2	TGCAGCGTTGAAGTCCCTCCGGGACTAGCGGGCGGAGATACGCAGTATTTT	CSVEVPPGLAGGDTQYF
TRBJ2-1	few	TRBV20-1	NA	TGCAGTGCTAGAGGCCTACTGGGGGGTCACAATGAGCAGTTCTTC	CSARGLLGGHNEQFF
TRBJ2-3	NA	TRBV29-1	TRBD1	TGCAGCTCGACGACAGGGGTGACAGATACGCAGTATTTT	CSSTTGVTDTQYF
TRBJ1-5	NA	TRBV2	TRBD1	TGTGCCAGCAGTGAAGGACAGGGTGCGATTCAGCCCCAGCATTTT	CASSEGQGAIQPQHF
TRBJ1-4	NA	TRBV5-6	NA	TGTGCCAGCAGCTTTCTAGGGGCCGAAAAACTGTTTTTT	CASSFLGAEKLFF
TRBJ2-3	NA	TRBV7-3	NA	TGTGCCAGCAGCTTAAAGGCTACAGATACGCAGTATTTT	CASSLKATDTQYF
TRBJ2-3	many	TRBV12-3/TRBV12-4	TRBD1	TGTGCCAGCACTCCAGGGGGCAAGAAAGATACGCAGTATTTT	CASTPGGKKDTQYF
TRBJ1-5	NA	TRBV7-2	TRBD1	TGTGCCAGCAGCTTAGCAGGGGGCCGCAATCAGCCCCAGCATTTT	CASSLAGGRNQPQHF
TRBJ2-7	NA	TRBV5-1	NA	TGCGCCAGCAGCTTGGATCAGGGAAAGCCGTACGAGCAGTACTTC	CASSLDQGKPYEQYF